The 21 T cell receptor beta chains reported below all come from one sample, sequenced in a study of control samples from healthy donors and cancer patients. Sequencing was performed with immunoSEQ multiplex PCR; in TCRdb, only in-frame clones are kept and a portion is missing. The listing records fewer than 250,000 clones. The specimen was blood. The receptors originated from a young woman in good health.

In DNA, the CDR3 is TGCGCCAGCAGCTTCGGTGAATCGCTTGGCTACACCTTC. This encodes CASSFGESLGYTF. V and J are TRBV5-1 and TRBJ1-2; D is undetermined. Germline V gene lookup returns CDR1 SGHRS and CDR2 YFSETQ. This CDR3 has 13 residues. The V end lost 2 bases, the J end lost 7 bases, and 12 bases lay between the germline ends.

This chain links TRBV28 with TRBJ1-6; D is uncertain. The CDR3 has 13 residues. Trimming stripped 4 bases from V and 4 bases from J, with 5 bases between. Germline CDR1 and CDR2: MDHEN and SYDVKM. Here the CDR3 reads CASSSTYNSPLHF. Written as DNA, the CDR3 is TGTGCCAGCAGTTCTACGTATAATTCACCCCTCCACTTT.

The chain links TRBV4-1 to TRBJ2-1; no clear D. Between the trimmed V and J ends, which lost 0 bases and 7 bases, there was a span of 13 bases. The CDR3 contains 15 residues. The germline gives CDR1 MGHRA, CDR2 YSYEKL. The CDR3 coding sequence is TGCGCCAGCAGCCAAGACTTCTTCCTTACTAATGAGCAGTTCTTC. Translation: CASSQDFFLTNEQFF.

The rearrangement joins TRBV7-8 to TRBJ2-5; 12 bases line up with TRBD2. The CDR3 contains 18 residues. Losses at the gene ends were 4 bases for V and 6 bases for J; bases not matched to a gene: 15. CDR1 and CDR2 (germline): SGHVS, FQNEAQ. In DNA, the CDR3 is TGTGCCAGCAGCTCCCGGGTTGTGCTAGCGGGGGGGCACCAGACCCAGTACTTC. Protein: CASSSRVVLAGGHQTQYF.

This chain connects TRBV30 to TRBJ1-6; 11 bases fit TRBD1. Germline V gene lookup returns CDR1 GTSNPN and CDR2 SVGIG (reference sequence). The CDR3 spans 13 residues. The trim removed 5 bases at V and 10 bases at J, leaving 4 bases unmatched. The CDR3 here is CAWWTGGGSPLHF. The CDR3 DNA is TGTGCCTGGTGGACAGGGGGCGGATCACCCCTCCACTTT.

The V and J genes are TRBV6-2 or TRBV6-3 and TRBJ1-5, with TRBD1 matching 8 bases. The CDR3 has 14 amino acids. V lost 6 bases, J lost 5 bases, and 6 bases stayed unmatched. The V gene's germline CDR1 is MNHEY and CDR2 SVGEGT. CDR3 region: CASSLDREDQPQHF. The CDR3 DNA follows: TGTGCCAGCAGCTTGGACAGGGAGGATCAGCCCCAGCATTTT.

The chain is built from TRBV7-2 and TRBJ2-1; D may match TRBD1 or TRBD2 (5 bases each). V dropped 6 bases and J dropped 11 bases, with 14 bases sitting between them. Germline V gene sequence: CDR1 SGHTA, CDR2 FQGNSA. This CDR3 is 12 amino acids long. The CDR3 protein is CASRTGNRKQFF. CDR3 nucleotide sequence: TGTGCCAGCAGGACGGGGAACAGGAAGCAGTTCTTC.

The chain joins TRBV12-3 or TRBV12-4 to TRBJ1-6; D is undetermined. With 9 bases removed from V and 8 bases from J, the gap between germline ends came to 8 bases. This CDR3 region has 11 residues. This CDR3 reads CASHGDSPLHF. CDR3 nucleotides: TGTGCCAGTCACGGGGATTCACCCCTCCACTTT.

DNA of the CDR3: TGCGCCAGCAGCTCTGGACAACTGGGGACAGCTTTCTTT. It encodes CASSSGQLGTAFF. V usage is TRBV5-1 and J usage is TRBJ1-1; perhaps TRBD1 as D (5 bases). CDR1 and CDR2 from the germline V gene are SGHRS and YFSETQ. Trimming took off 3 bases at V and 10 bases at J, with 16 bases between the two ends. The CDR3 has 13 amino acids.

CDR3 amino acids: CASRVTGTSNTEAFF. The CDR3, as DNA: TGTGCCAGCAGAGTAACCGGGACATCGAACACTGAAGCTTTCTTT. This chain links TRBV28 with TRBJ1-1; a weak D match, TRBD1 (6 bases). V lost 6 bases and J 1 base, leaving 15 bases between the germline ends. The CDR3 spans 15 residues. The germline CDR1 and CDR2 sequences are MDHEN and SYDVKM.

The gene calls are TRBV27 and TRBJ2-5, with D perhaps TRBD2 (6 bases). CDR1 is MNHEY, CDR2 SMNVEV, per germline (reference sequence). The CDR3 sequence is 13 residues long. Trimming pared 7 bases from V and 5 bases from J, leaving 14 bases between. CDR3 residues: CASTAPGRETQYF. The DNA for the CDR3 is TGTGCCAGCACCGCACCGGGGAGGGAGACCCAGTACTTC.

The genes are TRBV19 and TRBJ1-2; weak D call: TRBD1 (5 bases). Between the trimmed V and J ends, which lost 5 bases and 4 bases, there was a span of 32 bases. The length of the CDR3 is 20 residues. From germline, CDR1 is LNHDA and CDR2 SQIVND (reference sequence). DNA for the CDR3: TGTGCCAGTAGTTCGCGGGGAAGAGGGGTTCGGGCTCCCCACTCCTATGGCTACACCTTC. Translation gives CASSSRGRGVRAPHSYGYTF.

CDR3 sequence (DNA): TGTGCCAGCAGCCCAGGGGAGTTTTCCTACAATGAGCAGTTCTTC. It encodes CASSPGEFSYNEQFF. The gene calls are TRBV11-2 and TRBJ2-1; D is perhaps TRBD1 (6 bases). The CDR3 has 15 residues. Trimming pared 5 bases from V and 1 base from J, leaving 12 bases between. Germline CDR1 is SGHAT and CDR2 is FQNNGV.

V gene TRBV4-2 combines with J gene TRBJ2-5; D is unclear. The ends were cut back, 2 bases at V and 4 bases at J, with 2 bases in the middle. This CDR3 is 11 amino acids long. Germline values: CDR1 LGHNA, CDR2 YNFKEQ. The chain's CDR3 is CASSQRETQYF. The CDR3 DNA reads as TGTGCCAGCAGCCAAAGAGAGACCCAGTACTTC.

J is TRBJ1-5 and V is TRBV28; 9 bases are a match to TRBD1. Trimming removed 6 bases from V and 6 bases from J; junction bases left unmatched: 6. CDR3 size: 14 residues. CDR1 and CDR2 (germline): MDHEN, SYDVKM. CDR3 DNA sequence: TGTGCCAGCAGGCCGACAGGGGGACGTCAGCCCCAGCATTTT. This encodes CASRPTGGRQPQHF.

The J gene is TRBJ1-1, the V gene TRBV7-9; unclear D gene. V lost 0 bases and J lost 4, with 9 bases in between. This CDR3 contains 14 residues. The germline V gene encodes CDR1 SEHNR and CDR2 FQNEAQ (reference sequence). The CDR3 DNA follows: TGTGCCAGCAGCTTAGCTTCCCCGGGCACTGAAGCTTTCTTT. Amino acids: CASSLASPGTEAFF.

The chain employs TRBV19 and TRBJ1-1; D is perhaps TRBD1 (6 bases). There are 14 residues in the CDR3. Germline values: CDR1 LNHDA, CDR2 SQIVND (reference sequence). V dropped 6 bases and J dropped 5 bases, with 16 bases sitting between them. The DNA for the CDR3 is TGTGCCAGTAGGGAACAGGGCTGGCGGACTGAAGCTTTCTTT. It is translated as CASREQGWRTEAFF.

The chain couples TRBV28 to TRBJ1-5, with 10 bases aligning to TRBD1. V trimming: 10 bases; J trimming: 6 bases; junction bases outside the gene matches: 12. The CDR3 length is 15 residues. Germline V gives CDR1 MDHEN, CDR2 SYDVKM. CDR3 loop: CATSGGQGFSQPQHF. CDR3 DNA sequence: TGTGCCACTTCCGGGGGACAGGGGTTTTCTCAGCCCCAGCATTTT. The full variable domain, its missing parts supplied by reference TRBV28 and TRBJ1-5, is DVKVTQSSRYLVKRTGEKVFLECVQDMDHENMFWYRQDPGLGLRLIYFSYDVKMKEKGDIPEGYSVSREKKERFSLILESASTNQTSMYLCATSGGQGFSQPQHFGDGTRLSIL.

As to this clone: The same CDR3 arises from other DNA sequences in this sample as well. The gene calls are TRBV24-1 and TRBJ2-7, with TRBD1 as a possible D gene (5 bases). In germline, CDR1 is KGHDR, CDR2 SFDVKD. V was trimmed by 4 bases and J by 2 bases, leaving 11 bases between them. This CDR3 has 14 amino acids. The CDR3 here is CATSEADRTYEQYF. CDR3 in DNA: TGTGCCACCAGTGAGGCCGACAGAACCTACGAGCAGTACTTC.

This chain uses TRBV28 with TRBJ1-2; 8 bases map to TRBD1. The V gene's germline CDR1 is MDHEN and CDR2 SYDVKM. With 5 bases clipped from V and 4 bases from J, the junction kept 9 bases outside the gene matches. The CDR3 extends over 15 amino acids. The DNA for the CDR3 is TGTGCCAGCAGTCGAGCCGGGACAGGTCTCTATGGCTACACCTTC. It yields the protein CASSRAGTGLYGYTF.

The chain recombines TRBV4-1 with TRBJ2-2, with TRBD2 identical over 12 bases. The CDR3 totals 16 residues. From germline, CDR1 is MGHRA and CDR2 YSYEKL. The trim removed 3 bases at V and 6 bases at J, leaving 5 bases unmatched. CDR3 protein: CASSQFSSGGAGELFF. CDR3 nucleotide sequence: TGCGCCAGCAGCCAGTTCTCTAGCGGGGGGGCCGGGGAGCTGTTTTTT.